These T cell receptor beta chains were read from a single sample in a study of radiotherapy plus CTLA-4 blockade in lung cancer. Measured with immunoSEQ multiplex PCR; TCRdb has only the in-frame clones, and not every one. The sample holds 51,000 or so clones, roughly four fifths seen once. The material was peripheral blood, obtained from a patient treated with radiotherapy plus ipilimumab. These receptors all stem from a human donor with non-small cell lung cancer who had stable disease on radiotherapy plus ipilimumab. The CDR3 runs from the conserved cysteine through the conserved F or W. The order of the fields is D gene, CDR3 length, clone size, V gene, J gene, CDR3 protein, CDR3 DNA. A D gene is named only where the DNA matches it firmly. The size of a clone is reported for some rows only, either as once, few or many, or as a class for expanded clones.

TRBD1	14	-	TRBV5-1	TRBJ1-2	CASSIGTGWEGYTF	TGCGCCAGCAGCATCGGGACAGGGTGGGAGGGCTACACCTTC
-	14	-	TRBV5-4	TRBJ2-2	CASSLEGVVRELFF	TGTGCCAGCAGCTTGGAAGGGGTAGTCCGGGAGCTGTTTTTT
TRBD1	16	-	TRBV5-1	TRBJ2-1	CASSRSGTGADNEQFF	TGCGCCAGCAGCCGTTCGGGGACAGGGGCCGACAATGAGCAGTTCTTC
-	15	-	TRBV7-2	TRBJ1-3	CASSFGGNSGNTIYF	TGTGCCAGCAGCTTTGGTGGGAACTCTGGAAACACCATATATTTT
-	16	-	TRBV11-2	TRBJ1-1	CASSLDGSGSGTEAFF	TGTGCCAGCAGCTTAGATGGTTCGGGCTCGGGCACTGAAGCTTTCTTT
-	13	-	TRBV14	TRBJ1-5	CASSQDERQPQHF	TGTGCCAGCAGCCAAGATGAGCGTCAGCCCCAGCATTTT
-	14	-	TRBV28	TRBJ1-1	CAVPRGTVNTEAFF	TGTGCCGTGCCGCGGGGGACGGTGAACACTGAAGCTTTCTTT
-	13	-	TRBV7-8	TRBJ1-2	CASTGETLGGYTF	TGTGCCAGCACAGGGGAGACCTTGGGTGGCTACACCTTC
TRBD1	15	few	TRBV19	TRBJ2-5	CASSIVHRGEETQYF	TGTGCCAGTAGTATAGTGCACAGGGGAGAAGAGACCCAGTACTTC
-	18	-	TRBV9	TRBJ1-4	CASSVPCTLGATNEKLFF	TGTGCCAGCAGCGTTCCCTGCACCCTGGGGGCAACTAATGAAAAACTGTTTTTT
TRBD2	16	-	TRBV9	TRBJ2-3	CASSAPSGSSTDTQYF	TGTGCCAGCAGCGCCCCTAGCGGATCTAGCACAGATACGCAGTATTTT
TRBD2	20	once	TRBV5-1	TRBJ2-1	CASSGGVGAGTTSSYNEQFF	TGCGCCAGCAGTGGTGGGGTCGGAGCGGGGACTACCTCCTCCTACAATGAGCAGTTCTTC
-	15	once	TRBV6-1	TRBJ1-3	CASRAGQWAGNTIYF	TGTGCCAGCAGGGCCGGACAATGGGCCGGAAACACCATATATTTT
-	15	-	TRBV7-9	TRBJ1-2	CASSSLEGGSYGYTF	TGTGCCAGCAGCTCCCTTGAGGGGGGTAGCTATGGCTACACCTTC
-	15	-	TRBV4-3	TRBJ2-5	CASSQVGSGGETQYF	TGCGCCAGCAGCCAAGTAGGTTCTGGGGGAGAGACCCAGTACTTC
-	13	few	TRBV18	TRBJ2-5	CASSRREQETQYF	TGTGCCAGCTCACGAAGGGAGCAAGAGACCCAGTACTTC
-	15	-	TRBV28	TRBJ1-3	CASSLTDPSGNTIYF	TGTGCCAGCAGTCTGACGGATCCTTCTGGAAACACCATATATTTT
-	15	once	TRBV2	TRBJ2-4	CASSVEGRAKNIQYF	TGTGCCAGCAGTGTTGAGGGGAGGGCCAAAAACATTCAGTACTTC
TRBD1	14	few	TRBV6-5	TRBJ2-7	CASSVGDRDHEQYF	TGTGCCAGCAGTGTAGGGGACAGGGACCACGAGCAGTACTTC
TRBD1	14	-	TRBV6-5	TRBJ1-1	CASSPRGANTEAFF	TGTGCCAGCAGCCCCAGGGGGGCGAACACTGAAGCTTTCTTT
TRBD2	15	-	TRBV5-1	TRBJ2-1	CASSLDGTTYNEQFF	TGCGCCAGCAGCTTGGATGGGACTACATACAATGAGCAGTTCTTC
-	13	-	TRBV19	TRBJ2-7	CASSIDQSPPIDF	TGTGCCAGTAGTATAGATCAGAGCCCTCCGATCGACTTC
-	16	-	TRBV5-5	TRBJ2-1	CASSHKTGRTENEQFF	TGTGCCAGCAGTCATAAGACGGGGCGAACGGAGAATGAGCAGTTCTTC
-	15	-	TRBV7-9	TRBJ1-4	CASSLVQGTNEKLFF	TGTGCCAGCAGCTTAGTGCAGGGAACTAATGAAAAACTGTTTTTT
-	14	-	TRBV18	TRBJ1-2	CASSPPLAGYGYTF	TGTGCCAGCTCACCACCTCTCGCAGGGTATGGCTACACCTTC
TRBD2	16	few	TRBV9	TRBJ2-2	CASSPRLAGDTGELFF	TGTGCCAGCAGCCCAAGACTAGCGGGGGACACCGGGGAGCTGTTTTTT